The 7 T cell receptor beta chains below all came from one sample that was sequenced in a study of radiation and T cells in renal cell carcinoma. Produced via immunoSEQ multiplex PCR; TCRdb's table is partial and in-frame only. The repertoire holds about 150,000 clones, about nine tenths seen once, with approximately 12% in the top ten. The time point here: blood 2 weeks post-SBRT. Indicated treatment: 15 Gy SBRT to primary tumor, nephrectomy 4 weeks later. The input for sequencing was blood, taken from a patient whose treatment included radiotherapy and nephrectomy. The receptors here all came from a woman in her forties or fifties with renal cell carcinoma.

The CDR3 is CASSVGGTSGHEQYF. CDR3 coding DNA: TGTGCCAGCAGCGTAGGAGGAACCTCGGGCCACGAGCAGTACTTC. The J gene is TRBJ2-5, the V gene TRBV9, with D unresolved. The better agreement between TRBJ2-7 and the DNA end casts doubt on the J call. Germline-derived CDR1 and CDR2 are SGDLS and YYNGEE. This CDR3 spans 15 amino acids.

The chain uses TRBV19 and TRBJ2-1; TRBD1 aligns across 11 bases. This CDR3 spans 15 amino acids. The J segment lost 4 bases and the V segment lost 7 bases, leaving 6 bases of the junction unmatched. Germline lookup yields CDR1 LNHDA and CDR2 SQIVND (reference sequence). The CDR3 spells CASNLGTGGYNEQFF. Written as DNA, the CDR3 is TGTGCCAGTAACCTCGGGACAGGGGGTTACAATGAGCAGTTCTTC.

V usage is TRBV9 and J usage is TRBJ2-6, with 10 bases that match TRBD2. V shed 3 bases, J shed 19 bases, and the junction held 10 bases outside the gene matches. The CDR3 has 13 residues. Germline CDR1 SGDLS, CDR2 YYNGEE. The CDR3 bases are TGTGCCAGCAGCGCTAGGACTAGCGGTCGTTTAACTTTC. Its protein product is CASSARTSGRLTF.

This sequence joins TRBV18 and TRBJ2-7; 7 bases map to TRBD1. The ends lost 4 bases at V and 3 bases at J; junction bases unmatched: 6. This CDR3 has 14 residues. CDR1 is KGHSH and CDR2 is LQKENI in the germline V gene. The CDR3 reads CASSRGTDGYEQYF. The CDR3 DNA reads as TGTGCCAGCTCACGTGGGACAGACGGCTACGAGCAGTACTTC.

The CDR3 sequence: CSERGAKNEQFF. The CDR3 DNA is TGCAGCGAGCGGGGGGCCAAAAATGAGCAGTTCTTC. The chain uses TRBV29-1 and TRBJ2-1, with 9 bases aligning to TRBD2. The germline V gene has CDR1 SQVTM and CDR2 ANQGSEA. This CDR3 has 12 amino acids. V was clipped by 7 bases and J by 7 bases; unmatched bases: 5.

The chain links TRBV19 to TRBJ1-5; 8 bases are a match to TRBD1. After removal of 5 bases from V and 6 bases from J, the junction contained 9 bases not matched to a gene. This CDR3 comprises 15 residues. Germline V gene sequence: CDR1 LNHDA, CDR2 SQIVND (reference sequence). This CDR3 is CASSPLGQGGQPQHF. Written as DNA, the CDR3 is TGTGCCAGTAGTCCCCTCGGACAGGGAGGTCAGCCCCAGCATTTT.

The gene calls are TRBV7-9 and TRBJ1-6; D perhaps matches TRBD1 (5 bases). This CDR3 comprises 15 residues. From germline, CDR1 is SEHNR and CDR2 FQNEAQ (reference sequence). Trimming pared 0 bases from V and 10 bases from J, leaving 13 bases between. In DNA, the CDR3 is TGTGCCAGCAGCTTAGCGGGAGGGGCATACTCACCCCTCCACTTT. Protein: CASSLAGGAYSPLHF.